A selection of T cell receptor beta chains follows, all from one sample in a study of T cell changes during pregnancy in multiple sclerosis. The table came from immunoSEQ multiplex PCR; TCRdb's copy has only in-frame clones and leaves some out. The table shows tens of thousands of clones, with about 90% occurring only once. The sequenced sample was CD4+ T cells from peripheral blood mononuclear cells, obtained in the first trimester of pregnancy. The origin of the receptors is a female donor with multiple sclerosis, enrolled in a pregnancy study. Each CDR3 is given without its conserved first and last residue.

j_call v_call cdr3_aa
TRBJ2-5 TRBV2 ASSASGVQETQY
TRBJ2-5 TRBV4-1 ASSPGLAEETQY
TRBJ2-3 TRBV19 ASSIGDTQY
TRBJ2-5 TRBV5-8 ASSRGLAGPQETQY
TRBJ1-5 TRBV5-6 ASSFVGGYGQH
TRBJ1-1 TRBV4-1 ASSQLEGEAEAF
TRBJ1-4 TRBV4-1 ASSQGGFPNEKLF
TRBJ2-1 TRBV19 ASSMRRAGRYEQF
TRBJ2-7 TRBV10-2 ASSSMERGPSYEQY
TRBJ2-5 TRBV5-4 ASSVRGQETQY
TRBJ1-1 TRBV4-2 ASSQDNLSGTEAF
TRBJ1-2 TRBV28 ASRTGGPNYGYT
TRBJ2-4 TRBV5-6 ASSSRLLTGVNIQY
TRBJ2-1 TRBV5-1 ASKPGQGSGEQF
TRBJ1-2 TRBV5-4 ASSSPDTDYGYT
TRBJ2-3 TRBV2 ASSGEGLAGDTQY
TRBJ2-3 TRBV4-3 ASSQDEGRGPTKY
TRBJ2-7 TRBV29-1 SASRQGAYEQY
TRBJ2-1 TRBV7-2 ASSSRLNNEQF
TRBJ1-6 TRBV28 ASSTEGQGKNSPLH
TRBJ2-2 TRBV30 AWRRGGGNTGELF
TRBJ2-3 TRBV6-5 ASSSGQGADTQY
TRBJ2-3 TRBV5-1 ASSSASGGLTDAQY
TRBJ1-1 TRBV7-8 ASSRYPGQNTEAF
TRBJ2-6 TRBV10-3 AISDSTGSGANVLT
TRBJ1-2 TRBV11-2 ASSSQFGGGARYGYT
TRBJ2-7 TRBV30 AWSAVAGGAYEQY
TRBJ2-5 TRBV14 ASRPAGALGGTQY
TRBJ2-2 TRBV9 ASSVFRASGELF
TRBJ1-4 TRBV9 ASSVATGLGEKLF
TRBJ2-5 TRBV2 ASKGERGTQY
TRBJ1-1 TRBV14 ASSQVPRGAF
TRBJ2-2 TRBV2 ASSGSGEVGELF
TRBJ1-1 TRBV7-9 ASSLDWGRVTTEAF
TRBJ2-7 TRBV7-2 ASSRPGTGGYEQY
TRBJ2-5 TRBV7-2 ASSPGTGREETQY
TRBJ2-3 TRBV2 ASSSKQIPTDTQY
TRBJ1-5 TRBV20-1 SASADQPQH
TRBJ1-1 TRBV28 AWGARTEAF
TRBJ2-2 TRBV7-7 ASSAFTSGNTGELF